This TCR beta chain was identified in a study of blood T cell repertoires in COVID-19 (dated by TCRdb to about 2020). Regarding the study in general: Samples covering the acute and convalescent phases of COVID-19 were provided by collaborators in the United States, Italy and Spain. The material from the prospective study consisted of cDNA or gDNA derived from T cells, B-cell-depleted T cells, or PBMCs. Deeply sampled blood TCRbeta repertoires from subjects exposed to, actively infected with, or recovered from COVID-19 were included in the dataset. A freely available public database, intended as a resource for researchers studying the immune response to SARS-CoV-2, is where the repertoires were released. Samples came from the ongoing ImmuneRACE study (first 160 participants) plus 1,254 subjects from 6 global collaborators. A de-identified subject ID, COVID-19 status, age in years and sex were almost always included in the sample metadata. HLA class I and class II types, where available, came from metadata supplied by the sample provider rather than from assay-based typing. The research as a whole found: Clinical and demographic metadata were provided uncurated, with the amount varying by source and participant.

TCRbeta CDR3 regions were amplified from genomic DNA using the immunoSEQ Assay, a bias-controlled multiplex PCR. The study's processing was this. Within the assay, amplification of reference gene primers was used to estimate how many nucleated cells each sample contained. To quantify the absolute abundance of each unique TCRbeta CDR3 rearrangement, sequence reads were collapsed and filtered. Productive Simpson clonality was computed per sample as the square root of Simpson's diversity index over productive rearrangements. As stored in TCRdb, this immuneACCESS dataset retains in-frame rearrangements with V and J assigned. A fraction of the clones does not appear; measured against another copy, unresolved V genes explain less than half of the discrepancy, and the remainder lacks a known reason. D and trimming come from the DNA, and the V and J calls and clone size come from that table. For this sample the table gives 150,000 to 200,000 clones, of which more than 80% were detected only once. The ten largest clones capture more than 5.5% of the sample.

The collaborating institutions used their own protocols to collect whole blood in K2EDTA tubes. For TCRbeta analysis, collaborator samples were shipped as frozen whole blood, as isolated PBMCs, or as DNA extracted from either sample type. The CDR3 contains 13 residues, cysteine and phenylalanine counted. Kept here is only the CDR3 DNA, which spans 39 bases and is read in frame from base 1. V sheds 6 bases and J sheds 9 bases, leaving 18 bases between their ends. The germline V gene provides CDR1 SQVTM and CDR2 ANQGSEA. In the case of this clone: The specificity of this receptor is unknown. The sample holds no much larger clone one base away, and base qualities are not on file.

The V and J segments used are TRBV29-1 and TRBJ1-5, with a tentative D gene TRBD1 over 5 matching bases. The clonotype originates from a human donor in a cohort sampled during active COVID-19. Sequenced material: peripheral blood. The sequence in DNA is TGCAGCGTCGAGACAGAGAAGGGTCGGCCCCAGCATTTT. This encodes CSVETEKGRPQHF.